The TCR beta chain described here comes from a study of beta chain features in type 1 diabetes. Germline CDR1 and CDR2: GTSNPN and SVGIG (reference sequence). CDR3 length equals 14 residues. Unmatched junction bases numbered 10, after V lost 7 bases and J lost 2 bases. Expressed TCRB transcripts got sequenced, as all isolated RNA was reverse transcribed. Sequencing used immunoSEQ multiplex PCR; TCRdb keeps in-frame clones, though not all of them. Found here are over 650,000 clones, around an eighth of them singletons; the top ten hold roughly 0.04%. Concerning this clone: What it recognizes is unknown.

Points from the study as a whole: In every one of the four CD4+ subsets, TCRB CDR3s were moderately but significantly shorter in Type 1 diabetes patients.

This TCR derives from a man aged 18-30 years with type 1 diabetes. The chain is built from TRBV30 and TRBJ2-7, with TRBD2 matching 8 bases. Material: naive CD4+ T cells from blood. CDR3 in amino acids: CALAGGQVPYEQYF. The CDR3 bases are TGTGCCTTGGCGGGGGGCCAAGTACCCTACGAGCAGTACTTC.